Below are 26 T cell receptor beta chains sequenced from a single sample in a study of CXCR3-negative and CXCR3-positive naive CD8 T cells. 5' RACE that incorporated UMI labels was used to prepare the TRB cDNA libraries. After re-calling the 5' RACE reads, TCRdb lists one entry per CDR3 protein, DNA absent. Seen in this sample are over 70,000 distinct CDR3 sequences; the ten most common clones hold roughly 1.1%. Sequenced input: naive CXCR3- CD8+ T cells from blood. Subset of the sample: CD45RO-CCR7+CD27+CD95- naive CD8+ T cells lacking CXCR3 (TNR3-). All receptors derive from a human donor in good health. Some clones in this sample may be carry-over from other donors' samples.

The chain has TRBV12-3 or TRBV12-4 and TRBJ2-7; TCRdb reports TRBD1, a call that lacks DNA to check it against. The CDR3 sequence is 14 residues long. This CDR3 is CASSQTDRTYEQYF.

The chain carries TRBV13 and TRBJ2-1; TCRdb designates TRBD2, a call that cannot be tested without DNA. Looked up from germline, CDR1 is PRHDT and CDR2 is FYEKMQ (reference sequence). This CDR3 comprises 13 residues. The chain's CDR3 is CATSLTRTNEQFF.

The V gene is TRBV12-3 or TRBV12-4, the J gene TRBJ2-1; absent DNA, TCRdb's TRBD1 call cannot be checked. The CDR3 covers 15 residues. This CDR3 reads CASSSSGGAGNEQFF.

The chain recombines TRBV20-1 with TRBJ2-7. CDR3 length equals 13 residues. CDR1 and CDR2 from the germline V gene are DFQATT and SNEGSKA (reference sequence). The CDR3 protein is CSAGVHTSYEQYF.

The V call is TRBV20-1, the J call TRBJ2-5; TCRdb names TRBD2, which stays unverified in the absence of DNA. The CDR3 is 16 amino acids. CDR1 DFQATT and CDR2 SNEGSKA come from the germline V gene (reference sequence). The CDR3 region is CSAKTHSGSPRETQYF.

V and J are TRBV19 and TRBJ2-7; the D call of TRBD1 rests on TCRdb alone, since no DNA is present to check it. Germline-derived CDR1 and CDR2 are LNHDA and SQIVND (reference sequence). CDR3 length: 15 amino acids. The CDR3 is CASSIEGTETYEQYF.

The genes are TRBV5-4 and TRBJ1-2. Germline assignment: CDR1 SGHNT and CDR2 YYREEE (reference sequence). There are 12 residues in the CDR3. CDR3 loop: CASSIGGLGYTF.

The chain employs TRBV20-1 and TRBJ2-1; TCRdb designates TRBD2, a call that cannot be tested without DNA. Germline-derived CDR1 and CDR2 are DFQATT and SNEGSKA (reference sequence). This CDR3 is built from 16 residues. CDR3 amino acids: CSARLGTSGGYTEQFF.

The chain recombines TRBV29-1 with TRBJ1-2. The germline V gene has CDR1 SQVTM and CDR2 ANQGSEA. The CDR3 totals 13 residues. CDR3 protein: CSAPGGGNYGYTF. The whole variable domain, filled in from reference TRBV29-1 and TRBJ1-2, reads SAVISQKPSRDICQRGTSLTIQCQVDSQVTMMFWYRQQPGQSLTLIATANQGSEATYESGFVIDKFPISRPNLTFSTLTVSNMSPEDSSIYLCSAPGGGNYGYTFGSGTRLTVV.

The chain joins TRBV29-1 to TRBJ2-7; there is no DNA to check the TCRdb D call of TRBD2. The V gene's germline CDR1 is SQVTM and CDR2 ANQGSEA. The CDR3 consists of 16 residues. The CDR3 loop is CSVAGGLAEVTYEQYF.

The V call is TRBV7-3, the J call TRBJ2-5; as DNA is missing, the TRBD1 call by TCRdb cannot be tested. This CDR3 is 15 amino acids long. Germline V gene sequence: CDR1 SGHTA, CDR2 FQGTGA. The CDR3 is CASSRLGTSGETQYF.

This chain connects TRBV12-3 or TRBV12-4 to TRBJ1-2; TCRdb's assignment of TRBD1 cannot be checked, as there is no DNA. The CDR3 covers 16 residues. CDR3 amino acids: CASSLTDRGPDYGYTF.

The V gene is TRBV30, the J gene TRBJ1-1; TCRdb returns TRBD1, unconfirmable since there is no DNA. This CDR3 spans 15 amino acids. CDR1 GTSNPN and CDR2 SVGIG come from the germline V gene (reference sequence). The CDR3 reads CAWSDGTVPSTEAFF.

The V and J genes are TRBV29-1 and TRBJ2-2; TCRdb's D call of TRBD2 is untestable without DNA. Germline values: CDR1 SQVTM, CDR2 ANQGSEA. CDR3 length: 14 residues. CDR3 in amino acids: CSVGGSALVGELFF.

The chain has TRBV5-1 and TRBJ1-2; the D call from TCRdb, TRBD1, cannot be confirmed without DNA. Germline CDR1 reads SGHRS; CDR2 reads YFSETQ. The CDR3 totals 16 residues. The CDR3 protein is CASRPDRGNTNYGYTF.

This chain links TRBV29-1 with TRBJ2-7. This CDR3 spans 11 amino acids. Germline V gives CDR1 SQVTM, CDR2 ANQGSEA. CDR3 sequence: CSVELVGMQYF.

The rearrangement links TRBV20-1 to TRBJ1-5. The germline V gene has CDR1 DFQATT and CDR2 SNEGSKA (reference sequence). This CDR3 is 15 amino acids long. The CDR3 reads CSAKPGGDLNQPQHF.

The CDR3 loop reads CASSSSQGGPEAFF. The V call is TRBV5-5, the J call TRBJ1-1; TCRdb outputs TRBD1, but without DNA this stays unchecked. The V gene's germline CDR1 is SGHKS and CDR2 YYEKEE (reference sequence). The CDR3 covers 14 residues.

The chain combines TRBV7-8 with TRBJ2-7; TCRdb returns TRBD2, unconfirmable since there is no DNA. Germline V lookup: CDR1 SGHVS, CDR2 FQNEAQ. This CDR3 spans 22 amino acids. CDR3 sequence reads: CASSLGAPGHTNTSGGAFEQYF.

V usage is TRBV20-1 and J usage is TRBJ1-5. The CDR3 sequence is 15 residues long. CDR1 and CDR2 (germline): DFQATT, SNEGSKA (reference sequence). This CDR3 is CSARMFPSPNQPQHF.

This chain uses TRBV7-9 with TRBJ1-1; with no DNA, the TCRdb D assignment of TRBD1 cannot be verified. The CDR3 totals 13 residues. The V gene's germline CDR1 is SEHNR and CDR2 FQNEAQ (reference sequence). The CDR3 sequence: CASRAAGLTEAFF.

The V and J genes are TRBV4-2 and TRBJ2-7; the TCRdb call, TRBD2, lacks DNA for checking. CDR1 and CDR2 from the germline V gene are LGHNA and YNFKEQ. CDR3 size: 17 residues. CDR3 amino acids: CASSQYGSGGAGDEQYF.

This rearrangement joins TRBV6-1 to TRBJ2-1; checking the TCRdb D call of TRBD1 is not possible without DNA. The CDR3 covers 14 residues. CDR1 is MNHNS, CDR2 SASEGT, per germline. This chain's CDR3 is CASQWAGEYNEQFF.

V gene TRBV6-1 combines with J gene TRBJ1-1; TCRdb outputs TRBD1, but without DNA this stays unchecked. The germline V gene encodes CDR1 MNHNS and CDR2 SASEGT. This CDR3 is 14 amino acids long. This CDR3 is CASTPGGSNTEAFF.

The CDR3 loop reads CASSRTSVRAGEQYF. V gene TRBV6-5 combines with J gene TRBJ2-7; TCRdb selects TRBD2, and the lack of DNA leaves this call unchecked. From germline, CDR1 is MNHEY and CDR2 SVGAGI. The CDR3 sequence is 15 residues long.

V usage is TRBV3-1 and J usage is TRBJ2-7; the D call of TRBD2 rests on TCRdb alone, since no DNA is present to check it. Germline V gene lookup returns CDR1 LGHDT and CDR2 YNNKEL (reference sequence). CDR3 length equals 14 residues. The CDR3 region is CASSQDVEAGEQYF.